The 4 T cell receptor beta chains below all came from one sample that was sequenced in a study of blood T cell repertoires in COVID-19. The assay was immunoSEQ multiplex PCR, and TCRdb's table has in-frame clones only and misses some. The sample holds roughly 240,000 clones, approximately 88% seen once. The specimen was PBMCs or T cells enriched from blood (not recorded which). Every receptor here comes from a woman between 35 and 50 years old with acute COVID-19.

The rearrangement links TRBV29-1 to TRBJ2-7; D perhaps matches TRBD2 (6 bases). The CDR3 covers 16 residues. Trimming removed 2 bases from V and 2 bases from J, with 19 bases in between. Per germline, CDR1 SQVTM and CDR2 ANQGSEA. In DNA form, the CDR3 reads TGCAGCGTTGAACTCCCGCGGGCCGCGGGGACCTACGAGCAGTACTTC. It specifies CSVELPRAAGTYEQYF.

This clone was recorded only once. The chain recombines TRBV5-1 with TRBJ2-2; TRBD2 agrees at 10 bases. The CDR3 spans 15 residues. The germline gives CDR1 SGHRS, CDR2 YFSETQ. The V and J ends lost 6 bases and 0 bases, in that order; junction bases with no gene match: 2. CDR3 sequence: CASKGLATNTGELFF. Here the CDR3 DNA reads TGCGCCAGCAAGGGACTAGCGACGAACACCGGGGAGCTGTTTTTT.

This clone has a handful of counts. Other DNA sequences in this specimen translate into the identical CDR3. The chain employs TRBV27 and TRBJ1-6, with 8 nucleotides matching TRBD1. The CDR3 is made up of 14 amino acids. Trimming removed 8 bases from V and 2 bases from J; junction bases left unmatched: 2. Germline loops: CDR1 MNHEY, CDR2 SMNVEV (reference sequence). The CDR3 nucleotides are TGTGCCAGCGGGACAGGAACCTATAATTCACCCCTCCACTTT. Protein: CASGTGTYNSPLHF.

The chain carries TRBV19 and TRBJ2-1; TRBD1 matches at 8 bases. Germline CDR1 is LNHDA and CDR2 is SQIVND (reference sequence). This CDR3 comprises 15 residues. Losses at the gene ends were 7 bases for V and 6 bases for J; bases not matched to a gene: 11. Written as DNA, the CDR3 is TGTGCCAGTACCATAGGACAGGGAGGTGGCAATGAGCAGTTCTTC. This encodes CASTIGQGGGNEQFF.